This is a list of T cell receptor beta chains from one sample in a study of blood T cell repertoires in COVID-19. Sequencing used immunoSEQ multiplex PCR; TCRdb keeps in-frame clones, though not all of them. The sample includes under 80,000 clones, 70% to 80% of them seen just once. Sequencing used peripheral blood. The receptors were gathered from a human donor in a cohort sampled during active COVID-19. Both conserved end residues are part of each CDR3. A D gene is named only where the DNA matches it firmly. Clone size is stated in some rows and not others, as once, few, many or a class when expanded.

CDR3nt: TGTGCCAGCAGCCCTACCGGGACAGGCGCCTACGAGCAGTACTTC; CDR3aa: CASSPTGTGAYEQYF; abundance: -; d_gene: TRBD1; v_gene: TRBV27; j_gene: TRBJ2-7
CDR3nt: TGCGCCAGCAGCGAGAATACAGGGCCGGGGGAGACCCAGTACTTC; CDR3aa: CASSENTGPGETQYF; abundance: -; d_gene: -; v_gene: TRBV5-1; j_gene: TRBJ2-5
CDR3nt: TGTGCCAGCAGTTACAGGGCGGGGGGCCGCTACGAGCAGTACTTC; CDR3aa: CASSYRAGGRYEQYF; abundance: -; d_gene: TRBD2; v_gene: TRBV6-5; j_gene: TRBJ2-7
CDR3nt: TGCGCCAGCAGCTTGGCCCCTGCGGGGGCGACTGAAGCTTTCTTT; CDR3aa: CASSLAPAGATEAFF; abundance: -; d_gene: -; v_gene: TRBV5-1; j_gene: TRBJ1-1
CDR3nt: TGCGCCAGCAGCCAAGATCTCCCGGGGGGGGCCCGGGCGGATACGCAGTATTTT; CDR3aa: CASSQDLPGGARADTQYF; abundance: -; d_gene: TRBD2; v_gene: TRBV4-3; j_gene: TRBJ2-3
CDR3nt: TGTGCCAGCTCGCAACAGGGTCAGCCCCAGCATTTT; CDR3aa: CASSQQGQPQHF; abundance: few; d_gene: -; v_gene: TRBV18; j_gene: TRBJ1-5
CDR3nt: TGCGCCAGCAGCCCTGGACAGGGGCGGAACACTGAAGCTTTCTTT; CDR3aa: CASSPGQGRNTEAFF; abundance: -; d_gene: TRBD1; v_gene: TRBV5-1; j_gene: TRBJ1-1
CDR3nt: TGTGCCAGCAGCTTACAGGGCGACGAGCAGTACTTC; CDR3aa: CASSLQGDEQYF; abundance: -; d_gene: -; v_gene: TRBV7-2; j_gene: TRBJ2-7
CDR3nt: TGCGCCAGCAGCGAGGGTGGGGGCTTCAGTAATCAGCCCCAGCATTTT; CDR3aa: CASSEGGGFSNQPQHF; abundance: once; d_gene: -; v_gene: TRBV5-1; j_gene: TRBJ1-5
CDR3nt: TGTGCCAGCAGTGAATACAGCTATGGCTACACCTTC; CDR3aa: CASSEYSYGYTF; abundance: -; d_gene: -; v_gene: TRBV2; j_gene: TRBJ1-2
CDR3nt: TGCGCCAGCAGCCAAGTGGGACAGGGAATGTCGGGGGCCAACGTCCTGACTTTC; CDR3aa: CASSQVGQGMSGANVLTF; abundance: -; d_gene: TRBD1; v_gene: TRBV4-3; j_gene: TRBJ2-6
CDR3nt: TGTGCCAGTAGTCCCCCCGGACAACCCTACGAGCAGTACTTC; CDR3aa: CASSPPGQPYEQYF; abundance: -; d_gene: -; v_gene: TRBV19; j_gene: TRBJ2-7
CDR3nt: TGTGCCAGCAGCCAAGAAGGTGGGACAGCGGGAGCCCAGCATTTT; CDR3aa: CASSQEGGTAGAQHF; abundance: -; d_gene: TRBD1; v_gene: TRBV4-2; j_gene: TRBJ1-5
CDR3nt: TGTGCCAGCAGCGTAGGGAGGGGCAATGAAAAACTGTTTTTT; CDR3aa: CASSVGRGNEKLFF; abundance: -; d_gene: -; v_gene: TRBV9; j_gene: TRBJ1-4
CDR3nt: TGTGCCAGCAGTTACTCGCCGGGACTAGCGGGTGGGGGCAAACGCAATGAGCAGTTCTTC; CDR3aa: CASSYSPGLAGGGKRNEQFF; abundance: once; d_gene: TRBD2; v_gene: TRBV6-2/TRBV6-3; j_gene: TRBJ2-1
CDR3nt: TGTGCCAGCAGCCCTCAGGGAAGCACAGATACGCAGTATTTT; CDR3aa: CASSPQGSTDTQYF; abundance: -; d_gene: -; v_gene: TRBV9; j_gene: TRBJ2-3
CDR3nt: TGCGCCAGCAGTGAGTCGGCTAGCGGGAGTGGCGGGGAGCTGTTTTTT; CDR3aa: CASSESASGSGGELFF; abundance: few; d_gene: TRBD2; v_gene: TRBV10-2; j_gene: TRBJ2-2
CDR3nt: TGTGCCAGCAGTTTTCCTACAGGGGGGGGTACAGATACGCAGTATTTT; CDR3aa: CASSFPTGGGTDTQYF; abundance: once; d_gene: -; v_gene: TRBV11-2; j_gene: TRBJ2-3
CDR3nt: TGCGCCAGCAGCTTGGGTCAGGGGGACTATGGCTACACCTTC; CDR3aa: CASSLGQGDYGYTF; abundance: once; d_gene: TRBD1; v_gene: TRBV5-1; j_gene: TRBJ1-2